This is a list of T cell receptor beta chains from one sample in a study of blood T cells in healthy people across ages. Via MiXCR, TCRdb re-called the 5' RACE reads, giving one row per CDR3 protein. In the table there are some 640,000 distinct CDR3 sequences, about 52% of which are singletons. Sequencing input: blood. All receptors derive from a woman aged 55-69 years in good health. Both conserved end residues are part of each CDR3. The D gene is left open where the match is weak. Some rows mark clone size as missing; the rest say once, few, many or name a class of expanded clone.

v_call	clone_size	j_call	d_call	cdr3_aa	cdr3_nt
TRBV21-1	.	TRBJ1-1	.	CASSKTGHAEAFF	TGTGCCAGCAGCAAGACGGGACACGCTGAAGCTTTCTTT
TRBV5-5	.	TRBJ2-7	.	CASSSVSYSHYEQYF	TGTGCCAGCAGCTCCGTAAGCTACAGCCACTACGAGCAGTACTTC
TRBV2	.	TRBJ2-7	TRBD2	CASSGRLAGSYEQYF	TGTGCCAGCAGTGGAAGACTAGCGGGCTCCTACGAGCAGTACTTC
TRBV9	.	TRBJ2-5	.	CASSVGGGQSQETQYF	TGTGCCAGCAGCGTAGGGGGGGGACAGTCCCAAGAGACCCAGTACTTC
TRBV25-1	.	TRBJ2-7	.	CASSELRGAGDYYEQYF	TGTGCCAGCAGTGAATTGCGTGGCGCAGGGGACTACTACGAGCAGTACTTC
TRBV5-1	many	TRBJ2-7	.	CASSQPGSYEQYF	TGCGCCAGCAGCCAACCGGGCTCCTACGAGCAGTACTTC
TRBV20-1	.	TRBJ2-2	TRBD2	CSASGASGNTGELFF	TGCAGTGCTAGTGGGGCTAGCGGGAACACCGGGGAGCTGTTTTTT
TRBV7-3	few	TRBJ2-2	.	CASSPKRGPRNTGELFF	TGTGCCAGCAGCCCGAAGAGGGGACCCAGGAACACCGGGGAGCTGTTTTTT
TRBV5-4	.	TRBJ1-6	.	CASSLDYNSPLHF	TGTGCCAGCAGCTTGGATTATAATTCACCCCTCCACTTT
TRBV7-6	.	TRBJ2-7	TRBD2	CASSQAGGTSYEQYF	TGTGCCAGCAGCCAAGCGGGAGGTACCTCCTACGAGCAGTACTTC